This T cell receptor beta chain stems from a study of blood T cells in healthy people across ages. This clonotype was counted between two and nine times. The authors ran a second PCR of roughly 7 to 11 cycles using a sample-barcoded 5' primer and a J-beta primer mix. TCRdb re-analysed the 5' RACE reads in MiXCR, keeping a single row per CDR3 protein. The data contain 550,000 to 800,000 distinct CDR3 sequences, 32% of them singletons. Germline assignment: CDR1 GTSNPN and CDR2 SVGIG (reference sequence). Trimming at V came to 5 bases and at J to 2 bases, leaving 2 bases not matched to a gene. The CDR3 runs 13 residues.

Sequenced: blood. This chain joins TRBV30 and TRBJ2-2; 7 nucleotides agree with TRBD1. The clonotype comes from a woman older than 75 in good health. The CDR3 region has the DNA TGTGCCTGGGGGACAGATAACACCGGGGAGCTGTTTTTT. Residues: CAWGTDNTGELFF.